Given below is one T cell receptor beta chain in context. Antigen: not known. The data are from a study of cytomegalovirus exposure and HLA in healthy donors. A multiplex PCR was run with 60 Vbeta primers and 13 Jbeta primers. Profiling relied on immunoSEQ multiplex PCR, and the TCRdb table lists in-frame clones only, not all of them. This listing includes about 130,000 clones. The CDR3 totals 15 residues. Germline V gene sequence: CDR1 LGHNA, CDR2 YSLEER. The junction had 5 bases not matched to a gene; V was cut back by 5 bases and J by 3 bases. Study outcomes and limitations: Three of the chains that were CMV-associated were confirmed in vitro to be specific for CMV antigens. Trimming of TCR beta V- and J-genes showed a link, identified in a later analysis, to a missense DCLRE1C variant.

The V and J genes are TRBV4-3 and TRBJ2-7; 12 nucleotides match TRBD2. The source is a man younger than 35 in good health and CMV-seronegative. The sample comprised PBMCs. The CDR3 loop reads CASSATSGGFYEQYF. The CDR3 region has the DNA TGCGCCAGCAGCGCGACTAGCGGGGGATTCTACGAGCAGTACTTC.